What follows are 30 T cell receptor beta chains derived from one specimen sequenced in a study of identical twins. TCRdb called the 5' RACE reads again in MiXCR, with one record for every CDR3 protein. The repertoire holds 500,000 to 650,000 distinct CDR3 sequences, with less than 9% as singletons. The data also belong to a second study, concerning yellow fever vaccine responses in identical twins.

Source material: PBMCs. These receptors originate from a woman aged 18-35 years in good health.

Many counts were recorded for this clonotype. The genes are TRBV28 and TRBJ2-3, with 10 nucleotides matching TRBD1. There are 18 residues in the CDR3. The germline gives CDR1 MDHEN, CDR2 SYDVKM. V was pared by 4 bases and J by 0 bases, with 10 bases of the junction left unmatched. The chain's CDR3 is CASSSPTGQGTSTDTQYF. In nucleotides, the CDR3 is TGTGCCAGCAGTTCCCCGACGGGACAGGGGACAAGCACAGATACGCAGTATTTT.

There are many counts of this clonotype. This chain connects TRBV12-3 or TRBV12-4 to TRBJ2-1; TRBD2 agrees at 14 bases. Germline trimming cut 5 bases from V and 5 bases from J; bases unmatched to any gene: 5. This CDR3 is built from 16 residues. The CDR3 region is CASSPGLAGGNNEQFF. The CDR3 nucleotides read TGTGCCAGCAGTCCCGGACTAGCGGGAGGAAACAATGAGCAGTTCTTC.

This clonotype was counted a few times. V is TRBV7-3 and J is TRBJ2-5; no firm D call. Germline CDR1 and CDR2: SGHTA and FQGTGA. With 5 bases removed from V and 8 bases from J, the gap between germline ends came to 18 bases. The CDR3 length is 14 residues. The CDR3 bases are TGTGCCAGCAGCCCAAGTGGTGGAGAAACCACCCAGTACTTC. It is translated as CASSPSGGETTQYF.

There are a few counts of this clonotype. The chain recombines TRBV4-1 with TRBJ2-2; perhaps TRBD2 as D (6 bases). The germline V gene encodes CDR1 MGHRA and CDR2 YSYEKL. The CDR3 covers 16 residues. Trimming removed 2 bases from V and 1 base from J, with 11 bases in between. CDR3 loop: CASSQTTSLNTGELFF. The CDR3 nucleotides are TGCGCCAGCAGCCAAACTACTAGCCTGAACACCGGGGAGCTGTTTTTT.

This clonotype was seen more than once but under ten times. The CDR3 loop is CASSLTASGSLGTDTQYF. For the CDR3, the DNA is TGTGCCAGCAGCTTGACGGCTAGCGGGAGCCTGGGGACAGATACGCAGTATTTT. This chain joins TRBV5-5 and TRBJ2-3, with 10 bases aligning to TRBD2. The CDR3 spans 18 residues. The germline V gene has CDR1 SGHKS and CDR2 YYEKEE (reference sequence). The V and J ends lost 1 base and 3 bases, in that order; junction bases with no gene match: 11. Supplemented by reference TRBV5-5 and TRBJ2-3, the full variable domain reads DAGVTQSPTHLIKTRGQQVTLRCSPISGHKSVSWYQQVLGQGPQFIFQYYEKEERGRGNFPDRFSARQFPNYSSELNVNALLLGDSALYLCASSLTASGSLGTDTQYFGPGTRLTVL.

In this sample, this clonotype turned up a few times. The chain links TRBV7-9 to TRBJ2-4, with 9 bases fitting TRBD1. Germline V CDR1 and CDR2: SEHNR, FQNEAQ (reference sequence). With V trimmed by 3 bases and J by 5 bases, 8 bases remained unmatched. This CDR3 contains 16 residues. CDR3 in DNA: TGTGCCAGCAGCTTCTACAGGGGGCCTTCGGAAAACATTCAGTACTTC. It codes for CASSFYRGPSENIQYF.

This chain links TRBV20-1 with TRBJ2-7; 10 positions match TRBD1. Germline V gives CDR1 DFQATT, CDR2 SNEGSKA (reference sequence). CDR3 size: 15 residues. With 6 bases clipped from V and 0 bases from J, the junction kept 8 bases outside the gene matches. The CDR3: CSATPRTGGSYEQYF. The CDR3 coding sequence is TGCAGTGCCACACCTCGGACAGGGGGCTCCTACGAGCAGTACTTC.

This clonotype was counted a few times. This sequence joins TRBV28 and TRBJ2-7; no definite D call. The CDR3 is 15 amino acids. Germline V lookup: CDR1 MDHEN, CDR2 SYDVKM. Trimming removed 1 base from V and 5 bases from J, with 15 bases in between. CDR3 region: CASSLYAGLGDEQYF. The CDR3 DNA reads as TGTGCCAGCAGTTTATACGCAGGTCTTGGCGACGAGCAGTACTTC.

This clonotype showed up many times. The genes are TRBV29-1 and TRBJ2-5; no definite D call. The CDR3 runs to 12 residues. Trimming cost V 1 base and J 5 bases, with 8 bases left between them. Germline values: CDR1 SQVTM, CDR2 ANQGSEA. CDR3 DNA: TGCAGCGTTGAAGGGACCGTGGAGACCCAGTACTTC. The encoded protein is CSVEGTVETQYF.

A remark on this clonotype: This clone may be a read error of a much larger clone one base away. The rearrangement uses TRBV7-8 and TRBJ2-7, with a tentative D call TRBD1 (5 bases). This CDR3 spans 14 amino acids. V lost 0 bases and J lost 2, with 8 bases in between. Per the germline V gene, CDR1 is SGHVS and CDR2 is FQNEAQ. CDR3 nucleotides: TGTGCCAGCAGCTTAGCGGCAGGGCCCTACGAGCAGTACGTC. This sequence encodes CASSLAAGPYEQYV.

This clonotype was counted many times. The V and J genes are TRBV12-3 or TRBV12-4 and TRBJ1-4, with 9 bases fitting TRBD1. Trimming removed 8 bases from V and 8 bases from J; junction bases left unmatched: 9. CDR3 length: 14 amino acids. The CDR3 sequence is CASRDRVSNEKLFF. In nucleotides, the CDR3 is TGTGCCAGCCGGGACAGGGTTTCAAACGAAAAACTGTTTTTT.

This clonotype has a handful of counts. The rearrangement uses TRBV4-2 and TRBJ1-1, with 7 bases that match TRBD1. After removal of 0 bases from V and 0 bases from J, the junction contained 4 bases not matched to a gene. This CDR3 region has 16 residues. Per the germline V gene, CDR1 is LGHNA and CDR2 is YNFKEQ. CDR3 sequence reads: CASSQEGTDLNTEAFF. The CDR3 bases are TGTGCCAGCAGCCAAGAGGGGACAGACCTGAACACTGAAGCTTTCTTT.

The CDR3 is CASSSTPILAGSNTGELFF. CDR3 sequence (DNA): TGCGCCAGCAGCTCAACCCCCATCCTAGCGGGGTCGAACACCGGGGAGCTGTTTTTT. The rearrangement links TRBV5-1 to TRBJ2-2, with 9 nucleotides matching TRBD2. This CDR3 has 19 residues. The V and J ends lost 3 bases and 0 bases, in that order; junction bases with no gene match: 12. CDR1 and CDR2 (germline): SGHRS, YFSETQ. Using reference TRBV5-1 and TRBJ2-2 for the parts outside the CDR3, the full variable domain is KAGVTQTPRYLIKTRGQQVTLSCSPISGHRSVSWYQQTPGQGLQFLFEYFSETQRNKGNFPGRFSGRQFSNSRSEMNVSTLELGDSALYLCASSSTPILAGSNTGELFFGEGSRLTVL.

The chain combines TRBV5-1 with TRBJ2-3, with D unclear. The germline CDR1 and CDR2 sequences are SGHRS and YFSETQ. Trimming took off 3 bases at V and 2 bases at J, with 10 bases between the two ends. The CDR3 has 14 amino acids. CDR3 sequence: CASSSGPATDTQYF. The CDR3 nucleotides are TGCGCCAGCAGCTCCGGCCCTGCCACAGATACGCAGTATTTT. Full variable domain (outside the CDR3, taken from reference TRBV5-1 and TRBJ2-3): KAGVTQTPRYLIKTRGQQVTLSCSPISGHRSVSWYQQTPGQGLQFLFEYFSETQRNKGNFPGRFSGRQFSNSRSEMNVSTLELGDSALYLCASSSGPATDTQYFGPGTRLTVL.

This clonotype was seen many times. The rearrangement joins TRBV28 to TRBJ2-7, with 9 bases lining up with TRBD2. This CDR3 has 16 residues. V lost 3 bases and J lost 0; bases outside the gene matches: 6. From germline, CDR1 is MDHEN and CDR2 SYDVKM. CDR3 nucleotides: TGTGCCAGCAGTTTTTTCGCGGGAGGGCCCTCCTACGAGCAGTACTTC. It codes for CASSFFAGGPSYEQYF.

The chain recombines TRBV18 with TRBJ1-5; 9 nucleotides align to TRBD1. Germline V lookup: CDR1 KGHSH, CDR2 LQKENI. Losses at the gene ends were 6 bases for V and 5 bases for J; bases not matched to a gene: 11. The CDR3 length is 16 residues. The CDR3 protein is CASSPGQGRVDQPQHF. The CDR3 nucleotides are TGTGCCAGCTCCCCCGGACAGGGGCGGGTAGATCAGCCCCAGCATTTT.

The gene calls are TRBV6-1 and TRBJ2-2, with TRBD1 matching over 10 bases. The length of the CDR3 is 15 residues. V shed 5 bases and J 4 bases; nucleotides not matched to a gene: 4. Germline V lookup: CDR1 MNHNS, CDR2 SASEGT. CDR3 sequence reads: CASSTGQGSTGELFF. The CDR3 coding sequence is TGTGCCAGCAGTACGGGACAGGGGAGCACCGGGGAGCTGTTTTTT.

This clonotype has at least ten counts. The chain couples TRBV12-3 or TRBV12-4 to TRBJ2-1, with 9 bases that match TRBD1. This CDR3 is 16 amino acids long. V lost 1 base, J lost 4 bases, and 5 bases stayed unmatched. The CDR3 spells CASSLGAGTGYNEQFF. The CDR3 bases are TGTGCCAGCAGTTTAGGGGCCGGGACAGGGTACAATGAGCAGTTCTTC.

V is TRBV6-1 and J is TRBJ2-7; D is undetermined. Germline V gene lookup returns CDR1 MNHNS and CDR2 SASEGT. V was shortened by 8 bases and J by 0 bases, with 17 bases between the two germline ends. The CDR3 spans 15 residues. CDR3 bases: TGTGCCAGCGCTCGGCATTCTCTAACCTCCTACGAGCAGTACGTC. As protein: CASARHSLTSYEQYV.

This clonotype was found many times. V and J are TRBV29-1 and TRBJ2-5; D is unclear. Trimming shortened V by 3 bases and J by 2 bases, and 10 bases separated the two germline ends. This CDR3 has 13 residues. Per the germline V gene, CDR1 is SQVTM and CDR2 is ANQGSEA. The CDR3 is CSVEGNKQETQYF. CDR3 sequence (DNA): TGCAGCGTTGAGGGGAATAAGCAAGAGACCCAGTACTTC.

The chain carries TRBV19 and TRBJ2-7, with 8 positions matching TRBD1. The junction had 4 bases not matched to a gene; V was cut back by 3 bases and J by 0 bases. CDR3 size: 15 residues. The germline gives CDR1 LNHDA, CDR2 SQIVND (reference sequence). DNA for the CDR3: TGTGCCAGTAGTATGGGGGGACAGGTCTCCTACGAGCAGTACTTC. This encodes CASSMGGQVSYEQYF. The full variable domain, in which reference TRBV19 and TRBJ2-7 provide the parts outside the CDR3, is DGGITQSPKYLFRKEGQNVTLSCEQNLNHDAMYWYRQDPGQGLRLIYYSQIVNDFQKGDIAEGYSVSREKKESFPLTVTSAQKNPTAFYLCASSMGGQVSYEQYFGPGTRLTVT.

This clonotype was found a few times. J is TRBJ1-5 and V is TRBV20-1; D is perhaps TRBD1 (6 bases). CDR1 and CDR2 (germline): DFQATT, SNEGSKA (reference sequence). The CDR3 has 13 residues. V was shortened by 6 bases and J by 2 bases, with 11 bases between the two germline ends. CDR3 bases: TGCAGTGCGCGGACAGCGGGCAATCAGCCCCAGCATTTT. Protein sequence: CSARTAGNQPQHF.

The V and J genes are TRBV3-1 and TRBJ1-1; 10 nucleotides agree with TRBD1. The CDR3 is 15 residues long. V dropped 6 bases and J dropped 11; count of bases not matched to a gene: 15. The germline CDR1 and CDR2 sequences are LGHDT and YNNKEL (reference sequence). In DNA, the CDR3 is TGTGCCAGCAGTCTTCCGGGACAGGGGCCATCGTGGGCTTTCTTT. Its translation is CASSLPGQGPSWAFF.

The chain is built from TRBV2 and TRBJ1-1, with a weak D call TRBD1 (5 bases). This CDR3 has 12 residues. V was cut by 4 bases and J by 6 bases, with 9 bases left in between. Germline CDR1 and CDR2: SNHLY and FYNNEI. DNA of the CDR3: TGTGCCAGCAGTGGACAGTACTCTGAAGCTTTCTTT. It specifies CASSGQYSEAFF. Filled out from reference TRBV2 and TRBJ1-1, the complete variable domain reads EPEVTQTPSHQVTQMGQEVILRCVPISNHLYFYWYRQILGQKVEFLVSFYNNEISEKSEIFDDQFSVERPDGSNFTLKIRSTKLEDSAMYFCASSGQYSEAFFGQGTRLTVV.

This clonotype occurred many times. The chain has TRBV6-1 and TRBJ1-6; 9 bases fit TRBD1. Germline V gene data show CDR1 as MNHNS and CDR2 as SASEGT. The CDR3 contains 14 residues. J was trimmed by 9 bases and V by 6 bases; bases with no gene match: 6. The CDR3 DNA sequence: TGTGCCAGCAGGAGGGACAGGGTGGTTTCACCCCTCCACTTT. It encodes CASRRDRVVSPLHF.

This clonotype has just a few counts. The chain combines TRBV10-3 with TRBJ2-1; D may be TRBD2 (6 bases). The CDR3 extends over 13 amino acids. V was clipped by 3 bases and J by 8 bases, with 11 bases between them. Per the germline V gene, CDR1 is ENHRY and CDR2 is SYGVKD. The CDR3 loop reads CAISDRDSHEQFF. The CDR3 DNA reads as TGTGCCATCAGTGACCGGGACTCCCATGAGCAGTTCTTC.

This clonotype appeared many times. The J gene is TRBJ2-1, the V gene TRBV27, with TRBD2 matching over 8 bases. V lost 0 bases to trimming and J lost 3 bases; unmatched junction nucleotides: 4. The CDR3 has 16 amino acids. CDR1 and CDR2 from the germline V gene are MNHEY and SMNVEV (reference sequence). CDR3 sequence (DNA): TGTGCCAGCAGTTTATCGTCGGGGGGGCGCTACAATGAGCAGTTCTTC. Encoded protein: CASSLSSGGRYNEQFF.

In this sample, this clonotype turned up a few times. This sequence joins TRBV29-1 and TRBJ1-2; 9 nucleotides line up with TRBD1. The V and J ends lost 6 bases and 8 bases, in that order; junction bases with no gene match: 10. There are 13 residues in the CDR3. Germline values: CDR1 SQVTM, CDR2 ANQGSEA. DNA for the CDR3: TGCAGCGTGGGGGGACAGGGTGCTTACGGCTACACCTTC. This encodes CSVGGQGAYGYTF.

This clonotype was counted a few times. The chain joins TRBV5-6 to TRBJ2-7; 9 nucleotides align to TRBD1. Germline CDR1 and CDR2: SGHDT and YYEEEE. Trimming cost V 4 bases and J 2 bases; bases outside gene matches: 10. The CDR3 spans 16 residues. The CDR3 is CASSGLVGTGTYEQYV. CDR3 bases: TGTGCCAGCAGCGGCCTCGTTGGGACAGGGACCTACGAGCAGTACGTC.

This clonotype was recorded at least ten times. J is TRBJ2-2 and V is TRBV5-1; 9 bases map to TRBD1. V was clipped by 5 bases and J by 4 bases; unmatched bases: 9. Looked up from germline, CDR1 is SGHRS and CDR2 is YFSETQ. This CDR3 region has 16 residues. As DNA, the CDR3 is TGCGCCAGCAGGTTTACAGGGGGCGCGATCACCGGGGAGCTGTTTTTT. It specifies CASRFTGGAITGELFF.